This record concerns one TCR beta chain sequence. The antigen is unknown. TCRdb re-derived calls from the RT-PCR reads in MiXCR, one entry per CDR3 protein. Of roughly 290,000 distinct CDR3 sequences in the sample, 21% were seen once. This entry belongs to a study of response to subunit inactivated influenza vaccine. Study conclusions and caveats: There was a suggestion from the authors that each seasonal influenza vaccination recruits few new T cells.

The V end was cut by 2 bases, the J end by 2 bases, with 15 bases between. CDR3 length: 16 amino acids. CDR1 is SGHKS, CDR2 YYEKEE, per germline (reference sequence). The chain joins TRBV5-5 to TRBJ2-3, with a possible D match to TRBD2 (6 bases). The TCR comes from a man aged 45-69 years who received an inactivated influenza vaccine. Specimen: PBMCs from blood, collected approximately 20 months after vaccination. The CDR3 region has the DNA TGTGCCAGCAGCTTTTGGCGGGAAACACACACAGATACGCAGTATTTT. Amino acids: CASSFWRETHTDTQYF.